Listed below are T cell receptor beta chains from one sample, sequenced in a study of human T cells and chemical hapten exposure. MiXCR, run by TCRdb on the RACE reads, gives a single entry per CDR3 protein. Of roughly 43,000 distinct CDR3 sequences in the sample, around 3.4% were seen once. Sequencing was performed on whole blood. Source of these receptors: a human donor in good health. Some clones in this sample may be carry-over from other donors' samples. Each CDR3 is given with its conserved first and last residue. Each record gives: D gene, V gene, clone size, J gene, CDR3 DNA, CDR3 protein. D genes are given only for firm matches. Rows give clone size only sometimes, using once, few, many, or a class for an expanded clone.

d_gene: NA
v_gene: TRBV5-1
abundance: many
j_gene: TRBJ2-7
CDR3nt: TGCGCCAGCAGCTTGACAGGGAACTACGAGCAGTACTTC
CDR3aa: CASSLTGNYEQYF

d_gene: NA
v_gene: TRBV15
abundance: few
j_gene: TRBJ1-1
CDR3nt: TGTGCCACCAGCAGAGATCCGGGGAGTACAACTGAAGCTTTCTTT
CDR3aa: CATSRDPGSTTEAFF

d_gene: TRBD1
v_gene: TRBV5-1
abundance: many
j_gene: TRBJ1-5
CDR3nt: TGCGCCAGCAGCTTGGGGACAGGGAATCAGCCCCAGCATTTT
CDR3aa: CASSLGTGNQPQHF

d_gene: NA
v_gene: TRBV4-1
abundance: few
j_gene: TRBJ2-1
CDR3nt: TGCGCCAGCAGCCAGGGAGGGGGCAATGAGCAGTTCTTC
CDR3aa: CASSQGGGNEQFF

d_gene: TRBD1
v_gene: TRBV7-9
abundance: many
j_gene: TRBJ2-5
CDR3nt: TGTGCCAGCAGGCCACCGGGACAGGGTTCGCAGACCCAGTACTTC
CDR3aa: CASRPPGQGSQTQYF

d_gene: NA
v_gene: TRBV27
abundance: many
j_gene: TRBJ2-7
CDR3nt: TGTGCCAGCAGTTTGCCTGACCGTCCCTACGAGCAGTACTTC
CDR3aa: CASSLPDRPYEQYF

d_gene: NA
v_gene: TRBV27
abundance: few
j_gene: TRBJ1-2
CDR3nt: TGTGCCAGCAGTTTGAACGGGGGTCGGGTACCCTATGGCTACACCTTC
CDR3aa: CASSLNGGRVPYGYTF

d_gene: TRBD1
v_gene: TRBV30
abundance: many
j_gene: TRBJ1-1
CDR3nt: TGTGCCTGGACCCTAAACACCCCCGACAGGGAAAAGGCACGCCGGAGGACTGAAGCTTTCTTT
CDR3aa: CAWTLNTPDREKARRRTEAFF

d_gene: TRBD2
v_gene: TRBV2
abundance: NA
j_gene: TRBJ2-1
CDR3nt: TGTGCCAGCAGCCCCGGGACTAGCGGGCCCCTCCGTCATGAGCAGTTCTTC
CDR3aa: CASSPGTSGPLRHEQFF

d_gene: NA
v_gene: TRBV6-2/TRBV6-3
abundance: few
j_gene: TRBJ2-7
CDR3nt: TGTGCCAGCAGTTCCGAGGCCTACTACGAGCAGTACTTC
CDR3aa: CASSSEAYYEQYF